This T cell receptor beta chain is from a study of cytomegalovirus exposure and HLA in healthy donors. Study outcomes and limitations: Beyond CMV serostatus, there was no information to go on about immune exposure. Later on, a genetic analysis was performed. It linked a missense variant in DCLRE1C with V- and J-gene trimming of TCR beta.

The PCR made use of 60 Vbeta and 13 Jbeta primers. The method was immunoSEQ multiplex PCR; TCRdb's version includes in-frame clones alone and lacks a portion of them. This sample has 110,000 or so clones; roughly 15% occur once, and the top ten carry roughly 0.8%. This CDR3 comprises 15 residues. Trimming removed 0 bases at V and 3 bases at J, with 9 bases between. Germline V lookup: CDR1 MNHNY, CDR2 SVGAGI (reference sequence). Donors showed nominal health when sampled, although they likely had unrecorded immune exposures. A word on this clone: Its cognate antigen is unknown.

This chain joins TRBV6-6 and TRBJ1-5; D gene unclear. Sample: PBMCs. The source of this sequence is a female donor in good health and CMV-seronegative. As DNA, the CDR3 is TGTGCCAGCAGTTACTCACAGAGTTCCAATCAGCCCCAGCATTTT. Translated, it gives CASSYSQSSNQPQHF.